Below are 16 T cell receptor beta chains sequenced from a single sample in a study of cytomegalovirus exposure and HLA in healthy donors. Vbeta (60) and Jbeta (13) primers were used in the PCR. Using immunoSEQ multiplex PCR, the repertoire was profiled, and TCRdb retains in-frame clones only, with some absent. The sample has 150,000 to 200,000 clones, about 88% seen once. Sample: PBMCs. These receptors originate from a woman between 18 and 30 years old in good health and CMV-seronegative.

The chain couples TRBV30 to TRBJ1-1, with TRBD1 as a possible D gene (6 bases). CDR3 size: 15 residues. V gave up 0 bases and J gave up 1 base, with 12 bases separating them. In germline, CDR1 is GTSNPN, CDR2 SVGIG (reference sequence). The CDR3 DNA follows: TGTGCCTGGAGTGTCGGGGAACAGGGGAACACTGAAGCTTTCTTT. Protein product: CAWSVGEQGNTEAFF.

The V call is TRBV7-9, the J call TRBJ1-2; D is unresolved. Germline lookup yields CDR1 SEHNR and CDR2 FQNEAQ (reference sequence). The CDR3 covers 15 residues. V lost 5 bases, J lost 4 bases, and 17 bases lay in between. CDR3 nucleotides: TGTGCCAGCAGCGAAATGGGAGGGATGGGCTATGGCTACACCTTC. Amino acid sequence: CASSEMGGMGYGYTF.

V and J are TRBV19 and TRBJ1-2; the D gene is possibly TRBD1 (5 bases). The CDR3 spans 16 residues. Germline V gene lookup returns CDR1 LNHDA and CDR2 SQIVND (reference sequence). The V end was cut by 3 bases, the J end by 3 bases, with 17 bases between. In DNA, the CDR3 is TGTGCCAGTAGTATGGCAGGGATAAGCGCGGACTATGGCTACACCTTC. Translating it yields CASSMAGISADYGYTF.

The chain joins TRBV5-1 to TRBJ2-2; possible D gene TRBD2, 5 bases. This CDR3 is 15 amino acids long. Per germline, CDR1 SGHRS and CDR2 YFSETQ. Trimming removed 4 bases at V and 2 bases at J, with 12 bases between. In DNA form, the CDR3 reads TGCGCCAGCAGCCTCGACACTAGAAACACCGGGGAGCTGTTTTTT. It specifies CASSLDTRNTGELFF.

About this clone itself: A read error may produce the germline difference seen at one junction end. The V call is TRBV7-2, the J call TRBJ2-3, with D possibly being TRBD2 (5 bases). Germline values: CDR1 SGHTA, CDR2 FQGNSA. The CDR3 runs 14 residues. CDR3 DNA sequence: TGTGCCAGCAGATTAGGCCTAGCTGCGGATACGCAGTATTTT. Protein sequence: CASRLGLAADTQYF.

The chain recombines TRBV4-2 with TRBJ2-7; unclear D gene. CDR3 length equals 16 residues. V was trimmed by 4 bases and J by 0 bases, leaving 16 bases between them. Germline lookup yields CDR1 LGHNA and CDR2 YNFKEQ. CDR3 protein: CASSPNGRSASYEQYF. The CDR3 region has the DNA TGTGCCAGCAGCCCAAACGGCAGGTCGGCCTCCTACGAGCAGTACTTC.

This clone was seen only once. The CDR3 loop reads CASIFSGGVSYNEQFF. In DNA, the CDR3 is TGTGCCAGCATTTTTAGCGGGGGGGTATCCTACAATGAGCAGTTCTTC. The V gene is TRBV2, the J gene TRBJ2-1; 11 nucleotides line up with TRBD2. Germline values: CDR1 SNHLY, CDR2 FYNNEI. V lost 7 bases to trimming and J lost 1 base; unmatched junction nucleotides: 6. There are 16 residues in the CDR3.

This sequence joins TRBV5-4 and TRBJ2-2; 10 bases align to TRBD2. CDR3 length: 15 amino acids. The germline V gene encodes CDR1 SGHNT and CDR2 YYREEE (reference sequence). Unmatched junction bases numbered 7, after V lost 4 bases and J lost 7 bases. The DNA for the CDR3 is TGTGCCAGCAGCATCGGACTAGCGGTTGGCGGGGAGCTGTTTTTT. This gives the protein CASSIGLAVGGELFF.

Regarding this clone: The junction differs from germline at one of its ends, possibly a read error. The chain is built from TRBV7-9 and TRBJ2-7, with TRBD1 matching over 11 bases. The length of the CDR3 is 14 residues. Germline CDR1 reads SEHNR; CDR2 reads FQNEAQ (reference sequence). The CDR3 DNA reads TGTTCCAGCAGCCAGGACAGGGGGCGGGCCGAGCAGTACTTC. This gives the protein CSSSQDRGRAEQYF.

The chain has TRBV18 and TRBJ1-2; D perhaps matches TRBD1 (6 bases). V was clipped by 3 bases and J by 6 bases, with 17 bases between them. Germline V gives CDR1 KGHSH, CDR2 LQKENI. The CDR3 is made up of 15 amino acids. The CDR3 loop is CASSPPAGAGDGYTF. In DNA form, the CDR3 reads TGTGCCAGCTCACCGCCGGCAGGGGCTGGGGATGGCTACACCTTC.

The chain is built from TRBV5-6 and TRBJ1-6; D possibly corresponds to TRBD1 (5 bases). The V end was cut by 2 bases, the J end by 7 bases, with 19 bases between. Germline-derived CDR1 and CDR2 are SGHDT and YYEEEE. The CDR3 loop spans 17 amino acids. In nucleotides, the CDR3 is TGTGCCAGCAGCTTCCCAGCTTTGACAGATTGGAATTCACCCCTCCACTTT. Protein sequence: CASSFPALTDWNSPLHF.

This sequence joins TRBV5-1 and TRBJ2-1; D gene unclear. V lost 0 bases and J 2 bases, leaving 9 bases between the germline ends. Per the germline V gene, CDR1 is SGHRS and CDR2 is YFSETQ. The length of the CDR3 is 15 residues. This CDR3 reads CASSLEISTYNEQFF. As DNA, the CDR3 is TGCGCCAGCAGCTTGGAAATTAGCACCTACAATGAGCAGTTCTTC.

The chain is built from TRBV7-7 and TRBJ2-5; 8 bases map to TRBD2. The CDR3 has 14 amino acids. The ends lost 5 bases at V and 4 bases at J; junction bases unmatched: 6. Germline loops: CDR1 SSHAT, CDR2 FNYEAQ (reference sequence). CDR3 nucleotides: TGTGCCAGCAGCCCCGGGACTAGGGTAGAGACCCAGTACTTC. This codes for CASSPGTRVETQYF.

The CDR3 reads CASSWGGVETQYF. CDR3 bases: TGTGCCAGCAGCTGGGGGGGTGTGGAGACCCAGTACTTC. The chain is built from TRBV5-6 and TRBJ2-5, with 7 bases fitting TRBD2. V was pared by 3 bases and J by 5 bases, with 4 bases of the junction left unmatched. The CDR3 totals 13 residues. Per the germline V gene, CDR1 is SGHDT and CDR2 is YYEEEE.

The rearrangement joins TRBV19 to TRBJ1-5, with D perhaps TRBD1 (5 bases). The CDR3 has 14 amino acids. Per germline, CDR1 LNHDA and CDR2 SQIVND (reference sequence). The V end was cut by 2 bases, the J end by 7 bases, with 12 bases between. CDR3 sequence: CASSIRQGPQPQHF. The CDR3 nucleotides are TGTGCCAGTAGTATAAGGCAGGGCCCGCAGCCCCAGCATTTT. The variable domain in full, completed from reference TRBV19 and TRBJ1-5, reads DGGITQSPKYLFRKEGQNVTLSCEQNLNHDAMYWYRQDPGQGLRLIYYSQIVNDFQKGDIAEGYSVSREKKESFPLTVTSAQKNPTAFYLCASSIRQGPQPQHFGDGTRLSIL.

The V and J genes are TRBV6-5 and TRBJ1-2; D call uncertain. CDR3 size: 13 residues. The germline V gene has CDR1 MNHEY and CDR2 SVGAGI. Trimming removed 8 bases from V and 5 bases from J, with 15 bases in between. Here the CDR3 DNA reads TGTGCCAGCGGTTTGCACAGCCGGTATGGCTACACCTTC. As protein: CASGLHSRYGYTF.